These T cell receptor beta chains were read from a single sample in a study of blood T cell repertoires in COVID-19. The data were produced by immunoSEQ multiplex PCR, yet TCRdb's version contains in-frame clones alone and is incomplete. The table has some 200,000 clones, 86% seen once. Sequenced input: peripheral blood. These receptors originate from a man between 65 and 80 years old with acute or convalescent COVID-19. Each CDR3 is given with its conserved first and last residue. D genes are given only for firm matches. Not all rows give a size; the values are once, few, many and, for expanded clones, a class.

d_call,clone_size,j_call,v_call,cdr3_aa,cdr3_nt
-,-,TRBJ1-1,TRBV7-3,CASSSQRNTEAFF,TGTGCCAGCAGCTCACAGAGGAACACTGAAGCTTTCTTT
-,-,TRBJ1-6,TRBV4-3,CASSQDPGLMDSPLHF,TGCGCCAGCAGCCAAGACCCGGGTTTGATGGATTCACCCCTCCACTTT
-,-,TRBJ1-1,TRBV2,CASSADGRNTEAFF,TGTGCCAGCAGTGCGGACGGGAGAAACACTGAAGCTTTCTTT
TRBD1,-,TRBJ1-1,TRBV14,CASSGGYRGLNTEAFF,TGTGCCAGCAGCGGGGGATACAGGGGCCTCAACACTGAAGCTTTCTTT
-,few,TRBJ2-7,TRBV28,CASSRGSGESYEQYF,TGTGCCAGCAGCCGCGGGTCAGGGGAGTCCTACGAGCAGTACTTC
-,once,TRBJ1-2,TRBV5-6,CASSPDNNYGYTF,TGTGCCAGCAGCCCAGACAATAACTATGGCTACACCTTC
-,-,TRBJ2-7,TRBV15,CATSASTGYEQYF,TGTGCCACCAGCGCGTCGACAGGCTACGAGCAGTACTTC
TRBD2,-,TRBJ2-1,TRBV7-7,CASSRGLASSYNEQFF,TGTGCTAGCAGCCGCGGACTAGCAAGCTCCTACAATGAGCAGTTCTTC
-,-,TRBJ2-5,TRBV9,CASSVAPRTLQETQYF,TGTGCCAGCAGCGTAGCCCCCCGGACACTCCAAGAGACCCAGTACTTC
-,-,TRBJ2-5,TRBV5-1,CASSLEDTETQYF,TGCGCCAGCAGCTTGGAGGACACCGAGACCCAGTACTTC
-,-,TRBJ1-1,TRBV5-1,CASSPTGALNTEAFF,TGCGCCAGCAGCCCGACAGGAGCCCTTAACACTGAAGCTTTCTTT
TRBD1,-,TRBJ1-2,TRBV19,CASSSRDRLYGYTF,TGTGCCAGTAGTAGCCGGGACAGACTCTATGGCTACACCTTC
-,-,TRBJ1-3,TRBV9,CASSVIASGNTIYF,TGTGCCAGCAGCGTAATAGCCTCTGGAAACACCATATATTTT
-,-,TRBJ1-1,TRBV7-2,CASSLVQSKAFF,TGTGCCAGCAGCTTGGTACAGTCAAAAGCTTTCTTT
TRBD1,once,TRBJ2-2,TRBV24-1,CATRQGAGELFF,TGTGCCACCAGACAGGGGGCTGGGGAGCTGTTTTTT
TRBD1,-,TRBJ1-4,TRBV28,CASTRDRVEKLFF,TGTGCCAGCACCCGGGACAGGGTCGAAAAACTGTTTTTT
-,-,TRBJ1-6,TRBV4-3,CASSQDARGANSPLHF,TGCGCCAGCAGCCAAGATGCGCGGGGAGCAAATTCACCCCTCCACTTT
TRBD2,-,TRBJ2-1,TRBV7-3,CASSSATSGTPGGYNEQFF,TGTGCCAGCAGCTCGGCGACTAGCGGGACCCCCGGGGGGTACAATGAGCAGTTCTTC
-,-,TRBJ2-2,TRBV9,CASSVDREGGELFF,TGTGCCAGCAGCGTAGACAGGGAGGGCGGGGAGCTGTTTTTT
-,-,TRBJ2-7,TRBV27,CASSPRQFTFSYEQYF,TGTGCCAGCAGTCCCCGTCAGTTTACGTTCTCCTACGAGCAGTACTTC
-,-,TRBJ1-2,TRBV5-6,CASTVDRSGGYTF,TGTGCCAGCACCGTTGACAGGAGCGGTGGCTACACCTTC
-,-,TRBJ2-1,TRBV11-1,CASSFRVSNEQFF,TGTGCCAGCAGCTTCAGGGTTAGCAATGAGCAGTTCTTC
TRBD1,-,TRBJ1-1,TRBV27,CASSWDRGFGTEAFF,TGTGCCAGCAGTTGGGACAGGGGGTTCGGCACTGAAGCTTTCTTT
-,-,TRBJ1-3,TRBV9,CASSRTPGNTIYF,TGTGCCAGCAGTCGTACACCTGGAAACACCATATATTTT
-,-,TRBJ1-4,TRBV15,CATSPGGATNEKLFF,TGTGCCACCTCCCCGGGGGGAGCAACTAATGAAAAACTGTTTTTT
TRBD1,-,TRBJ1-5,TRBV4-3,CASSQGTGFNQPQHF,TGCGCCAGCAGCCAAGGGACAGGATTCAATCAGCCCCAGCATTTT
-,few,TRBJ2-6,TRBV7-2,CASSLAWGAGANVLTF,TGTGCCAGCAGCTTAGCTTGGGGGGCTGGGGCCAACGTCCTGACTTTC
-,-,TRBJ1-5,TRBV3-1/TRBV3-2,CASSHNSNQPQHF,TGTGCCAGCAGCCATAATAGCAATCAGCCCCAGCATTTT
-,-,TRBJ2-3,TRBV9,CASGSSGGSADTQYF,TGTGCCAGCGGGTCGTCTGGGGGGAGCGCAGATACGCAGTATTTT
-,-,TRBJ1-1,TRBV10-1,CASSEGLDTEAFF,TGCGCCAGCAGTGAGGGGCTGGACACTGAAGCTTTCTTT
TRBD2,-,TRBJ2-2,TRBV6-1,CASSERVGLAGVGTGELFF,TGTGCCAGCAGTGAACGGGTCGGACTAGCGGGAGTGGGAACCGGGGAGCTGTTTTTT
TRBD2,-,TRBJ2-7,TRBV3-1/TRBV3-2,CASSQGWTSGGDEQYF,TGTGCCAGCAGCCAAGGATGGACTAGCGGGGGGGACGAGCAGTACTTC
-,-,TRBJ1-1,TRBV21-1,CASSKGRGGSTEAFF,TGTGCCAGCAGCAAAGGTCGGGGGGGAAGCACTGAAGCTTTCTTT
-,-,TRBJ2-7,TRBV11-2,CASSRDTYEQYF,TGTGCCAGCAGCCGGGACACCTACGAGCAGTACTTC
TRBD1,-,TRBJ1-1,TRBV27,CASTQGEPLAEAFF,TGTGCCAGCACACAGGGGGAGCCGTTGGCTGAAGCTTTCTTT
-,-,TRBJ2-7,TRBV11-2,CASSLDPGSYEQYF,TGTGCCAGCAGCTTAGATCCGGGTTCCTACGAGCAGTACTTC
-,-,TRBJ2-7,TRBV9,CASSVGVGGGYYEQYF,TGTGCCAGCAGCGTAGGGGTCGGAGGCGGCTACTACGAGCAGTACTTC
-,-,TRBJ2-2,TRBV6-5,CASRGAANTGELFF,TGTGCCAGCAGGGGCGCTGCGAACACCGGGGAGCTGTTTTTT
-,once,TRBJ2-2,TRBV4-3,CASSRRQRVNTGELFF,TGCGCCAGCAGCCGACGCCAACGGGTGAACACCGGGGAGCTGTTTTTT
TRBD1,-,TRBJ1-6,TRBV5-5,CASSLYRTGNSPLHF,TGTGCCAGCAGCTTGTACCGGACAGGGAATTCACCCCTCCACTTT
-,-,TRBJ2-5,TRBV29-1,CSGLRIQETQYF,TGCAGCGGGCTCAGGATACAAGAGACCCAGTACTTC
TRBD2,-,TRBJ2-1,TRBV5-4,CASSSAWTSFSEQFF,TGTGCCAGCAGCTCGGCATGGACTAGTTTTTCTGAGCAGTTCTTC
TRBD2,-,TRBJ2-1,TRBV18,CASSPERETEQFF,TGTGCCAGCTCACCCGAGCGGGAGACTGAGCAGTTCTTC
-,-,TRBJ1-5,TRBV30,CAWSGGYHSNQPQHF,TGTGCCTGGAGTGGCGGATACCATAGCAATCAGCCCCAGCATTTT
-,few,TRBJ2-1,TRBV29-1,CSAEGGSSYNEQFF,TGCAGCGCCGAGGGGGGGAGCTCCTACAATGAGCAGTTCTTC
TRBD2,-,TRBJ2-2,TRBV20-1,CSASRTSGTGELFF,TGCAGTGCTAGTCGGACTAGCGGGACCGGGGAGCTGTTTTTT
-,-,TRBJ2-7,TRBV10-3,CAISESQTHYEQYF,TGTGCCATCAGTGAGTCACAGACACACTACGAGCAGTACTTC
TRBD2,-,TRBJ2-2,TRBV19,CASSKTGGYANTGELFF,TGTGCCAGTAGTAAGACCGGGGGGTACGCGAACACCGGGGAGCTGTTTTTT
-,-,TRBJ2-6,TRBV5-4,CASSSHLTSAGANVLTF,TGTGCCAGCAGCTCACACCTCACCTCCGCTGGGGCCAACGTCCTGACTTTC
-,-,TRBJ2-3,TRBV11-2,CASSPGQLPNTDTQYF,TGTGCCAGCAGCCCAGGACAGCTGCCCAACACAGATACGCAGTATTTT
TRBD2,-,TRBJ2-7,TRBV7-2,CASSLERGPYEQYF,TGTGCCAGCAGCTTAGAGCGGGGACCCTACGAGCAGTACTTC